The 27 T cell receptor beta chains listed next were all sequenced from one sample in a study of cytomegalovirus exposure and HLA in healthy donors. PCR primers comprised 60 Vbeta and 13 Jbeta primers. Clones were read by immunoSEQ multiplex PCR, and TCRdb kept only the in-frame ones, dropping some. Of 160,000 or so clones listed, roughly 84% are singletons. Sequenced input: PBMCs. The receptors here all came from a man over 45 in good health and CMV-seropositive.

The V call is TRBV4-1, the J call TRBJ2-5, with 8 bases matching TRBD2. There are 15 residues in the CDR3. The V gene's germline CDR1 is MGHRA and CDR2 YSYEKL. V trimming: 2 bases; J trimming: 5 bases; junction bases outside the gene matches: 7. CDR3 sequence reads: CASSQIRGGRETQYF. Written as DNA, the CDR3 is TGCGCCAGCAGCCAAATACGGGGGGGCCGTGAGACCCAGTACTTC.

The J gene is TRBJ1-1, the V gene TRBV29-1; 7 nucleotides match TRBD1. From germline, CDR1 is SQVTM and CDR2 ANQGSEA. V lost 4 bases to trimming and J lost 6 bases; unmatched junction nucleotides: 2. The CDR3 is 11 residues long. The CDR3 bases are TGCAGCGTTGGAGGGGGCGCTGAAGCTTTCTTT. As protein: CSVGGGAEAFF.

J is TRBJ2-5 and V is TRBV19, with D possibly matching TRBD1 (7 bases). The germline V gene has CDR1 LNHDA and CDR2 SQIVND (reference sequence). This CDR3 spans 16 amino acids. Trimming stripped 5 bases from V and 1 base from J, with 17 bases between. The CDR3 region has the DNA TGTGCCAGTAGTCCCCAGGGGGGTACACCCCAAGAGACCCAGTACTTC. Translating gives CASSPQGGTPQETQYF.

The table lists this clone with a few counts. The chain recombines TRBV27 with TRBJ2-3; no definite D call. V gave up 1 base and J gave up 6 bases, with 11 bases separating them. The CDR3 has 14 amino acids. Germline CDR1 and CDR2: MNHEY and SMNVEV (reference sequence). The DNA for the CDR3 is TGTGCCAGCAGTTTATTCGGCCAGGCGGATACGCAGTATTTT. Amino acid sequence: CASSLFGQADTQYF.

The chain employs TRBV7-9 and TRBJ1-3, with D unresolved. Between the trimmed V and J ends, which lost 4 bases and 0 bases, there was a span of 10 bases. Germline CDR1 SEHNR, CDR2 FQNEAQ (reference sequence). CDR3 length: 15 amino acids. DNA for the CDR3: TGTGCCAGCAGCTCGTCGGGGAGCTCTGGAAACACCATATATTTT. It yields the protein CASSSSGSSGNTIYF.

This chain joins TRBV5-1 and TRBJ2-7; a possible D gene is TRBD2 (5 bases). Trimming pared 7 bases from V and 2 bases from J, leaving 16 bases between. Germline V gene data show CDR1 as SGHRS and CDR2 as YFSETQ. The CDR3 runs 14 residues. The CDR3 nucleotides are TGCGCCAGCGCTTCCGGAGGAGGACCCTACGAGCAGTACTTC. Its translation: CASASGGGPYEQYF.

The chain employs TRBV7-8 and TRBJ2-1; D is possibly TRBD2 (6 bases). Germline CDR1 SGHVS, CDR2 FQNEAQ. The CDR3 is 14 residues long. Trimming cost V 3 bases and J 4 bases, with 10 bases left between them. The CDR3 is CASSFAGLYNEQFF. The DNA for the CDR3 is TGTGCCAGCAGCTTCGCGGGACTTTACAATGAGCAGTTCTTC.

The V call is TRBV29-1, the J call TRBJ2-2, with a possible D match to TRBD1 (5 bases). Per germline, CDR1 SQVTM and CDR2 ANQGSEA. CDR3 length: 14 residues. Trimming took 6 bases from V and 3 from J, leaving 14 bases between them. CDR3 region: CSVITPTDTGELFF. CDR3 coding DNA: TGCAGCGTGATAACACCGACAGACACCGGGGAGCTGTTTTTT.

V is TRBV5-5 and J is TRBJ2-7; maybe TRBD2 (7 bases). The V end was cut by 0 bases, the J end by 9 bases, with 25 bases between. This CDR3 has 17 residues. CDR1 and CDR2 (germline): SGHKS, YYEKEE (reference sequence). In DNA, the CDR3 is TGTGCCAGCAGCTTGGGAGGTCAGGGGATGGCTAGCGGAATGCAGTACGTC. Translation gives CASSLGGQGMASGMQYV.

The J gene is TRBJ1-2, the V gene TRBV27, with TRBD1 as a possible D gene (6 bases). There are 15 residues in the CDR3. Germline V gene sequence: CDR1 MNHEY, CDR2 SMNVEV (reference sequence). V lost 8 bases and J 2 bases, leaving 18 bases between the germline ends. The CDR3, as DNA: TGTGCCAGCGGATTCCGGGTGCAGGGGAACTATGGCTACACCTTC. Its translation: CASGFRVQGNYGYTF.

The V call is TRBV6-1, the J call TRBJ2-3; 8 positions match TRBD1. The CDR3 spans 15 residues. With V trimmed by 7 bases and J by 2 bases, 8 bases remained unmatched. Germline CDR1 and CDR2: MNHNS and SASEGT. The CDR3: CASTLQGVVTDTQYF. The CDR3 nucleotides are TGTGCCAGCACCTTACAGGGGGTGGTCACAGATACGCAGTATTTT.

In this sample, this clone turned up once. The CDR3 nucleotides read TGTGCCAGCAGTCCCATAAACAGGGGATCTCAGCCCCAGCATTTT. Translated: CASSPINRGSQPQHF. The chain combines TRBV27 with TRBJ1-5; 7 positions agree with TRBD1. This CDR3 region has 15 residues. Germline lookup yields CDR1 MNHEY and CDR2 SMNVEV (reference sequence). J gave up 6 bases and V 5 bases, and 10 bases lay outside the gene matches.

In DNA, the CDR3 is TGTGCCAGCAGTTTCACATCGAACTATGGCTACACCTTC. It translates to CASSFTSNYGYTF. The rearrangement uses TRBV6-5 and TRBJ1-2; D gene ambiguous. In germline, CDR1 is MNHEY, CDR2 SVGAGI. The CDR3 is 13 residues long. V was clipped by 4 bases and J by 2 bases, with 8 bases between them.

With regard to this clone: Compared with germline, one end of the junction differs, possibly owing to a read error. V and J are TRBV7-9 and TRBJ1-5; a possible D gene is TRBD1 (6 bases). The CDR3 is 16 residues long. Germline CDR1 and CDR2: SEHNR and FQNEAQ (reference sequence). DNA of the CDR3: TGTTCCAGCAGCTTAGAGCTAGCAGGGGGCAATCAGCCCCAGCATTTT. This translates into CSSSLELAGGNQPQHF.

The V call is TRBV10-3, the J call TRBJ1-1; TRBD1 matches 11 bases. This CDR3 is 16 amino acids long. Germline CDR1 ENHRY, CDR2 SYGVKD. Trimming took 4 bases from V and 0 from J; bases not matched to a gene: 4. The CDR3 bases are TGTGCCATCAGTGCGGGACAGGGGGTAGTGAACACTGAAGCTTTCTTT. It specifies CAISAGQGVVNTEAFF.

V usage is TRBV2 and J usage is TRBJ2-3; 10 nucleotides match TRBD2. Germline V gene lookup returns CDR1 SNHLY and CDR2 FYNNEI. V dropped 6 bases and J dropped 4; count of bases not matched to a gene: 1. The CDR3 consists of 13 residues. The CDR3 loop is CASSSGRADTQYF. The CDR3 DNA reads as TGTGCCAGCAGCAGCGGGAGGGCAGATACGCAGTATTTT. Full variable domain (outside the CDR3, taken from reference TRBV2 and TRBJ2-3): EPEVTQTPSHQVTQMGQEVILRCVPISNHLYFYWYRQILGQKVEFLVSFYNNEISEKSEIFDDQFSVERPDGSNFTLKIRSTKLEDSAMYFCASSSGRADTQYFGPGTRLTVL.

The chain recombines TRBV7-9 with TRBJ2-7, with TRBD2 as a possible D gene (5 bases). CDR3 length: 17 residues. The V gene's germline CDR1 is SEHNR and CDR2 FQNEAQ (reference sequence). The V end was cut by 5 bases, the J end by 5 bases, with 25 bases between. CDR3 nucleotide sequence: TGTGCCAGCAGCCCCGGAGGAAGAGCAGTCAGCGCCAACGAGCAGTACTTC. Its translation is CASSPGGRAVSANEQYF.

This clone has only a few counts. The chain carries TRBV5-5 and TRBJ1-1, with 8 bases identical to TRBD1. The germline V gene encodes CDR1 SGHKS and CDR2 YYEKEE (reference sequence). Trimming removed 3 bases from V and 3 bases from J; junction bases left unmatched: 4. CDR3 length: 14 amino acids. The CDR3 is CASSWVQGDTEAFF. The DNA for the CDR3 is TGTGCCAGCAGCTGGGTACAGGGGGACACTGAAGCTTTCTTT.

CDR3 loop: CASSPRDRNIQYF. The CDR3 region has the DNA TGTGCCAGCTCACCCCGGGACAGAAACATTCAGTACTTC. V is TRBV18 and J is TRBJ2-4; 7 nucleotides agree with TRBD1. Germline CDR1 reads KGHSH; CDR2 reads LQKENI. Trimming took 3 bases from V and 6 from J; bases not matched to a gene: 2. This CDR3 has 13 amino acids. The variable domain in full, completed from reference TRBV18 and TRBJ2-4, reads NAGVMQNPRHLVRRRGQEARLRCSPMKGHSHVYWYRQLPEEGLKFMVYLQKENIIDESGMPKERFSAEFPKEGPSILRIQQVVRGDSAAYFCASSPRDRNIQYFGAGTRLSVL.

This clone was counted between two and nine times. The chain joins TRBV5-8 to TRBJ1-4; TRBD1 matches at 10 bases. Germline CDR1 and CDR2: SGHTS and YDEGEE. The J segment lost 8 bases and the V segment lost 5 bases, leaving 9 bases of the junction unmatched. The CDR3 is made up of 15 amino acids. CDR3 nucleotide sequence: TGTGCCAGCAGTGACGGACAGGGGGTCGGGGAAAAACTGTTTTTT. Translated: CASSDGQGVGEKLFF. Using reference TRBV5-8 and TRBJ1-4 for the parts outside the CDR3, the full variable domain is EAGVTQSPTHLIKTRGQQATLRCSPISGHTSVYWYQQALGLGLQFLLWYDEGEERNRGNFPPRFSGRQFPNYSSELNVNALELEDSALYLCASSDGQGVGEKLFFGSGTQLSVL.

The chain carries TRBV7-7 and TRBJ2-7; 8 bases fit TRBD2. The germline CDR1 and CDR2 sequences are SSHAT and FNYEAQ (reference sequence). CDR3 length equals 16 residues. CDR3 DNA: TGTGCTAGCAGCCCGTCGGGACTAGGAAAGATTCACGAGCAGTACGTC. Translation: CASSPSGLGKIHEQYV.

The chain joins TRBV7-6 to TRBJ2-1; 11 bases align to TRBD2. The CDR3 loop spans 15 amino acids. Germline-derived CDR1 and CDR2 are SGHVS and FNYEAQ. The junction had 6 bases not matched to a gene; V was cut back by 4 bases and J by 7 bases. CDR3 sequence reads: CASSSLAGGRNEQFF. The CDR3 DNA reads TGTGCCAGCAGCTCGCTAGCGGGGGGCCGTAATGAGCAGTTCTTC. Combining the CDR3 with reference TRBV7-6 and TRBJ2-1 gives the whole variable domain GAGVSQSPRYKVTKRGQDVALRCDPISGHVSLYWYRQALGQGPEFLTYFNYEAQQDKSGLPNDRFSAERPEGSISTLTIQRTEQRDSAMYRCASSSLAGGRNEQFFGPGTRLTVL.

This clone was recorded only once. This rearrangement joins TRBV5-5 to TRBJ2-7; perhaps TRBD1 as D (5 bases). The CDR3 sequence is 14 residues long. CDR1 is SGHKS, CDR2 YYEKEE, per germline (reference sequence). The germline V and J ends were trimmed by 1 base and 3 bases, with 11 bases remaining between them. CDR3 sequence (DNA): TGTGCCAGCAGCTTGCAGGGTTGGATCTACGAGCAGTACTTC. It specifies CASSLQGWIYEQYF.

The chain has TRBV4-2 and TRBJ2-2; TRBD2 might be the D (5 bases). Trimming took 2 bases from V and 5 from J, leaving 15 bases between them. Germline CDR1 and CDR2: LGHNA and YNFKEQ. This CDR3 is built from 16 residues. CDR3 loop: CASSQPLAGGTGELFF. CDR3 sequence (DNA): TGTGCCAGCAGCCAACCCCTAGCAGGTGGGACCGGGGAGCTGTTTTTT.

Remarks on this clone: The sample carries other DNA sequences with the same CDR3. The V call is TRBV5-1, the J call TRBJ1-2, with a tentative D call TRBD1 (6 bases). Germline loops: CDR1 SGHRS, CDR2 YFSETQ. Trimming took off 4 bases at V and 3 bases at J, with 7 bases between the two ends. The CDR3 totals 12 residues. The CDR3 nucleotides read TGCGCCAGCAGCCCAGGGGACTATGGCTACACCTTC. It translates to CASSPGDYGYTF.

The chain employs TRBV7-9 and TRBJ2-5, with 8 positions matching TRBD2. V shed 3 bases and J 5 bases; nucleotides not matched to a gene: 5. The germline CDR1 and CDR2 sequences are SEHNR and FQNEAQ (reference sequence). The CDR3 totals 14 residues. DNA for the CDR3: TGTGCCAGCAGCTTGAGAGCGGGAGAGGAGACCCAGTACTTC. Its protein product is CASSLRAGEETQYF.

The V and J genes are TRBV7-2 and TRBJ1-2, with 7 bases matching TRBD1. This CDR3 has 15 amino acids. CDR1 and CDR2 (germline): SGHTA, FQGNSA. Trimming took 5 bases from V and 7 from J; bases not matched to a gene: 13. CDR3 protein: CASSLGGGQVPGYTF. CDR3 coding DNA: TGTGCCAGCAGCCTGGGTGGTGGACAGGTTCCTGGCTACACCTTC.